Many counts were recorded for the clone carrying this T cell receptor beta chain. Its antigen is unknown. In germline, CDR1 is MNHNS, CDR2 SASEGT. The CDR3 loop spans 19 amino acids. Trimming removed 4 bases from V and 2 bases from J; junction bases left unmatched: 12. This record comes from a study of identical twins. The study, taken as a whole, reports: Among out-of-frame alpha sequences shared by twins, low generation probability occurred in excess.

TCRdb called the 5' RACE reads again in MiXCR, with one record for every CDR3 protein. The sample lists 250,000 to 350,000 distinct CDR3 sequences, less than 9.5% occurring once. This sample also belongs to another study, concerning yellow fever vaccine responses in identical twins.

This TCR was sampled from a woman in her late teens or twenties in good health. What was sequenced was CD8+ T cells sorted from blood. The V and J genes are TRBV6-1 and TRBJ2-3; TRBD2 matches 13 bases. The DNA for the CDR3 is TGTGCCAGCAGTGCAGGGGTAGGGACTAGCGGGGCCGCCACAGATACGCAGTATTTT. Translating gives CASSAGVGTSGAATDTQYF.